These 21 T cell receptor beta chains came from one sample sequenced in a study of radiotherapy plus CTLA-4 blockade in lung cancer. Clones were sequenced by immunoSEQ multiplex PCR, and TCRdb holds only the in-frame ones, with some missing. The sample holds around 100,000 clones, approximately 77% seen once. This specimen was peripheral blood, taken from a patient treated with radiotherapy plus ipilimumab. Every receptor here comes from a human donor with non-small cell lung cancer that progressed on radiotherapy plus ipilimumab. Some clones in this sample may be carry-over from other donors' samples.

This clone was found a few times. The chain carries TRBV7-2 and TRBJ2-5, with a possible D match to TRBD1 (6 bases). This CDR3 has 18 amino acids. CDR1 SGHTA and CDR2 FQGNSA come from the germline V gene. The V end was cut by 1 base, the J end by 1 base, with 19 bases between. In DNA, the CDR3 is TGTGCCAGCAGCTTAGTTCTGTTTCAGGGGAATATCCAAGAGACCCAGTACTTC. This encodes CASSLVLFQGNIQETQYF.

The chain joins TRBV9 to TRBJ1-4; TRBD1 might be the D (5 bases). CDR3 size: 15 residues. V was shortened by 3 bases and J by 7 bases, with 16 bases between the two germline ends. Germline lookup yields CDR1 SGDLS and CDR2 YYNGEE. The CDR3 here is CASSGDGTPGEKLFF. CDR3 bases: TGTGCCAGCAGCGGGGACGGGACTCCGGGTGAAAAACTGTTTTTT.

This clone was recorded once. This rearrangement joins TRBV2 to TRBJ2-7, with 7 bases matching TRBD1. The CDR3 consists of 14 residues. Looked up from germline, CDR1 is SNHLY and CDR2 is FYNNEI. Losses at the gene ends were 0 bases for V and 5 bases for J; bases not matched to a gene: 4. Here the CDR3 reads CASSEALQGDEQYF. The CDR3, as DNA: TGTGCCAGCAGTGAAGCGCTTCAGGGGGACGAGCAGTACTTC.

The V and J genes are TRBV10-2 and TRBJ2-3; D ambiguous. The CDR3 has 15 amino acids. Trimming left V 1 base short and J 3 bases short, with 11 bases between. Germline CDR1 reads WSHSY; CDR2 reads SAAADI. Here the CDR3 DNA reads TGCGCCAGCAGTGAGTTTAGGGCCACAACAGATACGCAGTATTTT. Encoded protein: CASSEFRATTDTQYF.

The V gene is TRBV5-1, the J gene TRBJ1-1, with D uncertain. Germline assignment: CDR1 SGHRS and CDR2 YFSETQ. The CDR3 loop spans 14 amino acids. Deletions cut 0 bases from V and 6 bases from J, with 12 bases between. Here the CDR3 DNA reads TGCGCCAGCAGCTTGGATGTGGGAACCCCTGAAGCTTTCTTT. It encodes CASSLDVGTPEAFF.

The CDR3 reads CASSKAKTLGQHRGPPPLHF. The CDR3 nucleotides read TGTGCCAGCAGCAAAGCGAAGACATTGGGGCAGCACAGGGGGCCTCCACCCCTCCACTTT. This rearrangement joins TRBV21-1 to TRBJ1-6; the D call in the table, TRBD1, was not verified against the DNA. TRBV21-1 counts as a pseudogene. This CDR3 has 20 amino acids.

The gene calls are TRBV4-2 and TRBJ2-7, with a possible D match to TRBD1 (6 bases). The J call is uncertain, as TRBJ2-1 better fits the DNA end. This CDR3 contains 14 residues. Germline-derived CDR1 and CDR2 are LGHNA and YNFKEQ. The CDR3 loop reads CASSQAQQGPQQFF. Written as DNA, the CDR3 is TGTGCCAGCAGCCAAGCACAACAGGGACCTCAGCAGTTCTTC.

The chain carries TRBV4-2 and TRBJ2-5, with TRBD2 identical over 12 bases. Germline-derived CDR1 and CDR2 are LGHNA and YNFKEQ. V gave up 4 bases and J gave up 0 bases; unmatched junction bases: 3. This CDR3 contains 16 residues. The CDR3 coding sequence is TGTGCCAGCAGCCCCCGGACTAGCGGGGACCAAGAGACCCAGTACTTC. Translation: CASSPRTSGDQETQYF.

This chain links TRBV9 with TRBJ2-5, with 9 bases identical to TRBD1. Germline V gene data show CDR1 as SGDLS and CDR2 as YYNGEE. Unmatched junction bases numbered 9, after V lost 4 bases and J lost 2 bases. The CDR3 covers 16 residues. CDR3 residues: CASSPPTGGLQETQYF. The CDR3 DNA is TGTGCCAGCAGCCCACCGACAGGGGGTCTGCAAGAGACCCAGTACTTC. The whole variable domain, remainder taken from reference TRBV9 and TRBJ2-5, is DSGVTQTPKHLITATGQRVTLRCSPRSGDLSVYWYQQSLDQGLQFLIQYYNGEERAKGNILERFSAQQFPDLHSELNLSSLELGDSALYFCASSPPTGGLQETQYFGPGTRLLVL.

The rearrangement uses TRBV11-1 and TRBJ2-7; D tentatively reads TRBD1 or TRBD2 (5 bases each). CDR3 length: 15 amino acids. CDR1 is SGHAT, CDR2 FQDESV, per germline (reference sequence). The germline V and J ends were trimmed by 5 bases and 2 bases, with 16 bases remaining between them. CDR3 sequence: CASSRLGGMPYEQYF. CDR3 bases: TGTGCCAGCAGCCGCCTTGGGGGAATGCCCTACGAGCAGTACTTC. Based on the CDR3 plus reference TRBV11-1 and TRBJ2-7, the full variable domain is EAEVAQSPRYKITEKSQAVAFWCDPISGHATLYWYRQILGQGPELLVQFQDESVVDDSQLPKDRFSAERLKGVDSTLKIQPAELGDSAMYLCASSRLGGMPYEQYFGPGTRLTVT.

V usage is TRBV7-3 and J usage is TRBJ2-3; D is tentatively TRBD1 or TRBD2 (6 bases each). The germline CDR1 and CDR2 sequences are SGHTA and FQGTGA. Trimming cost V 5 bases and J 4 bases, with 13 bases left between them. This CDR3 region has 14 residues. The CDR3: CASSPGAGSDTQYF. As DNA, the CDR3 is TGTGCCAGCAGCCCGGGGGCAGGGTCAGATACGCAGTATTTT.

Points on this clone: At one end, the junction sequence differs from germline, possibly due to a read error. This chain joins TRBV7-7 and TRBJ2-2; D tentatively reads TRBD1 or TRBD2 (6 bases each). CDR3 length equals 15 residues. Germline V gives CDR1 SSHAT, CDR2 FNYEAQ (reference sequence). The CDR3: CASSSRGGDTGELFF. For the CDR3, the DNA is TGTGCTAGCAGCTCCAGGGGAGGTGACACCGGGGAGCTGTTTTTT.

This rearrangement joins TRBV7-2 to TRBJ2-5, with TRBD2 matching over 12 bases. CDR1 and CDR2 (germline): SGHTA, FQGNSA. The length of the CDR3 is 15 residues. The trim removed 5 bases at V and 5 bases at J, leaving 6 bases unmatched. CDR3 in amino acids: CASSPRTSGVETQYF. The CDR3 bases are TGTGCCAGCAGCCCTCGGACTAGCGGGGTCGAGACCCAGTACTTC.

V gene TRBV27 combines with J gene TRBJ2-1; a weak D match, TRBD1 (6 bases). The CDR3 loop spans 16 amino acids. The germline CDR1 and CDR2 sequences are MNHEY and SMNVEV (reference sequence). V lost 4 bases and J 7 bases, leaving 20 bases between the germline ends. Written as DNA, the CDR3 is TGTGCCAGCAGTTCCTTCGACAAAGGGACAAGGAATGAGCAGTTCTTC. Translation: CASSSFDKGTRNEQFF.

The genes are TRBV2 and TRBJ2-7; no reliable D call. Between the trimmed V and J ends, which lost 7 bases and 0 bases, there was a span of 10 bases. In germline, CDR1 is SNHLY, CDR2 FYNNEI. The CDR3 has 13 amino acids. CDR3 sequence: CASNRRLSYEQYF. The CDR3 DNA sequence: TGTGCCAGCAACCGCAGGCTCTCCTACGAGCAGTACTTC.

The V and J genes are TRBV11-2 and TRBJ2-2; no reliable D call. The CDR3 runs to 14 residues. Germline V gene sequence: CDR1 SGHAT, CDR2 FQNNGV. V dropped 0 bases and J dropped 5 bases, with 7 bases sitting between them. CDR3 residues: CASSLDLWTGELFF. The CDR3 region has the DNA TGTGCCAGCAGCTTAGATCTTTGGACCGGGGAGCTGTTTTTT.

The chain combines TRBV5-1 with TRBJ2-2, with 8 positions matching TRBD1. The CDR3 totals 17 residues. Germline V gene data show CDR1 as SGHRS and CDR2 as YFSETQ. Germline trimming cut 0 bases from V and 4 bases from J; bases unmatched to any gene: 8. The chain's CDR3 is CASSLGNTGGSTGELFF. CDR3 coding DNA: TGCGCCAGCAGCTTGGGCAATACAGGGGGAAGCACCGGGGAGCTGTTTTTT. The variable domain in full, completed from reference TRBV5-1 and TRBJ2-2, reads KAGVTQTPRYLIKTRGQQVTLSCSPISGHRSVSWYQQTPGQGLQFLFEYFSETQRNKGNFPGRFSGRQFSNSRSEMNVSTLELGDSALYLCASSLGNTGGSTGELFFGEGSRLTVL.

The gene calls are TRBV5-6 and TRBJ1-1; no firm D call. Germline CDR1 and CDR2: SGHDT and YYEEEE. This CDR3 contains 12 residues. Trimming pared 2 bases from V and 1 base from J, leaving 3 bases between. The CDR3 sequence: CASSFRNTEAFF. CDR3 DNA sequence: TGTGCCAGCAGCTTTCGGAACACTGAAGCTTTCTTT.

The chain is built from TRBV19 and TRBJ1-6; D possibly corresponds to TRBD1 (5 bases). V dropped 5 bases and J dropped 6 bases, with 20 bases sitting between them. This CDR3 spans 17 amino acids. Germline loops: CDR1 LNHDA, CDR2 SQIVND (reference sequence). CDR3 bases: TGTGCCAGTAGTCCGTACCAGGGATCGGGGGGTAATTCACCCCTCCACTTT. Translating it yields CASSPYQGSGGNSPLHF.

The V gene is TRBV7-3, the J gene TRBJ1-1, with D perhaps matching TRBD1 (5 bases). The V gene lost 4 bases and the J gene lost 2 bases, with 14 bases spanning the gap. The CDR3 contains 15 residues. Germline V gene lookup returns CDR1 SGHTA and CDR2 FQGTGA. In nucleotides, the CDR3 is TGTGCCAGCAGCTCGACCCGGGACGGTAACACTGAAGCTTTCTTT. Amino acid sequence: CASSSTRDGNTEAFF.

CDR3 nucleotide sequence: TGTGCCAGCAGGTTGACAGGGTCCTACGAGCAGTACTTC. Amino acids: CASRLTGSYEQYF. This sequence joins TRBV7-3 and TRBJ2-7; TRBD1 aligns across 7 bases. From germline, CDR1 is SGHTA and CDR2 FQGTGA. The CDR3 contains 13 residues. The V and J ends lost 6 bases and 1 base, in that order; junction bases with no gene match: 3. Full variable domain (outside the CDR3, taken from reference TRBV7-3 and TRBJ2-7): GAGVSQTPSNKVTEKGKYVELRCDPISGHTALYWYRQSLGQGPEFLIYFQGTGAADDSGLPNDRFFAVRPEGSVSTLKIQRTERGDSAVYLCASRLTGSYEQYFGPGTRLTVT.